This TCR beta chain derives from a study of T cells in Graves' hyperthyroidism and ophthalmopathy. Study-level findings and limits: A model of 13 V-J pairs discriminated ophthalmopathy from stable hyperthyroidism.

What was amplified from RNA transcripts were TCR beta CDR3 regions. RT-PCR in the first round (using the HTBI primer set) targeted the TCR CDR3. TCRdb re-analysed the multiplex PCR reads in MiXCR, keeping a single row per CDR3 protein. The table includes some 360,000 distinct CDR3 sequences, around 18% detected once. The CDR3 runs to 12 residues. CDR1 is LGHDT and CDR2 is YNNKEL in the germline V gene (reference sequence). Trimming removed 1 base from V and 11 bases from J, with 11 bases in between. This clonotype was counted at least ten times. Its target is unknown. The receptor's source is a woman aged 40 to 49 with Graves' ophthalmopathy. The specimen was blood. The chain links TRBV3-1 to TRBJ1-1; D may be TRBD1 (5 bases). The CDR3 sequence is CASSQAGTDAFF. CDR3 DNA sequence: TGTGCCAGCAGCCAAGCGGGGACGGACGCTTTCTTT. Full variable domain (rest looked up from reference TRBV3-1 and TRBJ1-1): DTAVSQTPKYLVTQMGNDKSIKCEQNLGHDTMYWYKQDSKKFLKIMFSYNNKELIINETVPNRFSPKSPDKAHLNLHINSLELGDSAVYFCASSQAGTDAFFGQGTRLTVV.